Below are 19 T cell receptor beta chains sequenced from a single sample in a study of blood T cell repertoires in COVID-19 (dated by TCRdb to 2018 to 2021). Libraries were built with the immunoSEQ multiplex PCR assay. This is the immuneACCESS table as TCRdb keeps it, with only in-frame sequences that have V and J called. A part of the clones is gone; compared with another copy, unresolved V genes explain less than half, and the rest is unexplained. This sample lists 85,000 to 95,000 clones; around 72% were detected once. Clones ranked in the top ten supply roughly 14% of the sample. Source material: peripheral blood. The receptors come from a woman aged 80 or over with acute or convalescent COVID-19.

V is TRBV25-1 and J is TRBJ1-1, with TRBD1 matching over 9 bases. The germline gives CDR1 MGHDK, CDR2 SYGVNS. The CDR3 consists of 13 residues. With 7 bases clipped from V and 11 bases from J, the junction kept 11 bases outside the gene matches. CDR3 sequence: CASNSPSGQGAFF. The CDR3 nucleotides are TGTGCCAGCAATAGCCCCTCAGGACAGGGGGCTTTCTTT. Full variable domain (rest looked up from reference TRBV25-1 and TRBJ1-1): EADIYQTPRYLVIGTGKKITLECSQTMGHDKMYWYQQDPGMELHLIHYSYGVNSTEKGDLSSESTVSRIRTEHFPLTLESARPSHTSQYLCASNSPSGQGAFFGQGTRLTVV.

The chain carries TRBV5-4 and TRBJ2-3; TRBD1 might be the D (5 bases). The CDR3 covers 15 residues. Trimming stripped 4 bases from V and 0 bases from J, with 12 bases between. Germline values: CDR1 SGHNT, CDR2 YYREEE (reference sequence). The CDR3 DNA is TGTGCCAGCAGCCCGACAGTGTCTAGCACAGATACGCAGTATTTT. As protein: CASSPTVSSTDTQYF.

The chain combines TRBV6-5 with TRBJ1-6; D unresolved. With 6 bases removed from V and 10 bases from J, the gap between germline ends came to 10 bases. In germline, CDR1 is MNHEY, CDR2 SVGAGI. The CDR3 is 12 residues long. CDR3 protein: CASSGEESPLHF. CDR3 coding DNA: TGTGCCAGCAGCGGGGAGGAATCACCCCTCCACTTT.

This clone occurred a few times. The gene calls are TRBV15 and TRBJ2-7; 10 bases are shared with TRBD1. The junction had 11 bases not matched to a gene; V was cut back by 3 bases and J by 3 bases. Germline V gene sequence: CDR1 LNHNV, CDR2 YYDKDF (reference sequence). This CDR3 is 17 amino acids long. CDR3 sequence (DNA): TGTGCCACCAGCAGCTCCGGGACAGGGGTGAGAAACTACGAGCAGTACTTC. Translating gives CATSSSGTGVRNYEQYF.

The V and J genes are TRBV7-2 and TRBJ2-7; TRBD1 matches 7 bases. This CDR3 spans 14 amino acids. Germline trimming cut 3 bases from V and 5 bases from J; bases unmatched to any gene: 7. The V gene's germline CDR1 is SGHTA and CDR2 FQGNSA. As DNA, the CDR3 is TGTGCCAGCAGCTTCAGACAGGGCAGCCACGAGCAGTACTTC. Its protein is CASSFRQGSHEQYF.

The chain employs TRBV5-4 and TRBJ2-6; tentatively, D is TRBD2 (5 bases). Germline CDR1 and CDR2: SGHNT and YYREEE (reference sequence). Trimming took off 2 bases at V and 1 base at J, with 10 bases between the two ends. The CDR3 runs to 16 residues. The CDR3 coding sequence is TGTGCCAGCAGCTTCCGGACGGGATCTGGGGCCAACGTCCTGACTTTC. This encodes CASSFRTGSGANVLTF.

The chain uses TRBV4-3 and TRBJ1-5; D call uncertain. Per the germline V gene, CDR1 is LGHNA and CDR2 is YSLEER. This CDR3 has 18 amino acids. V was pared by 1 base and J by 0 bases, with 16 bases between. The CDR3 spells CASSQGVTQAFSNQPQHF. The CDR3 DNA is TGCGCCAGCAGCCAAGGGGTAACTCAGGCCTTTAGCAATCAGCCCCAGCATTTT.

The chain carries TRBV7-2 and TRBJ2-2; 7 nucleotides agree with TRBD1. V trimming: 5 bases; J trimming: 0 bases; junction bases outside the gene matches: 6. CDR1 is SGHTA and CDR2 is FQGNSA in the germline V gene. The CDR3 consists of 16 residues. CDR3 DNA sequence: TGTGCCAGCAGCCTAACAGGGGTGGCGAACACCGGGGAGCTGTTTTTT. This translates into CASSLTGVANTGELFF.

The chain carries TRBV10-3 and TRBJ2-3; possibly TRBD2 for D (5 bases). Per the germline V gene, CDR1 is ENHRY and CDR2 is SYGVKD. The CDR3 contains 16 residues. Trimming removed 3 bases at V and 2 bases at J, with 15 bases between. As DNA, the CDR3 is TGTGCCATCAGTGACTCTTGGGCGGGCTCCACAGATACGCAGTATTTT. Its translation is CAISDSWAGSTDTQYF.

The V and J genes are TRBV7-8 and TRBJ2-7; 10 bases agree with TRBD1. Germline-derived CDR1 and CDR2 are SGHVS and FQNEAQ. CDR3 size: 15 residues. V lost 5 bases and J lost 5; bases outside the gene matches: 9. The chain's CDR3 is CASSEPGQGSHEQYF. The CDR3 nucleotides read TGTGCCAGCAGCGAACCGGGACAGGGGTCCCACGAGCAGTACTTC.

The CDR3 sequence: CASSSSPGQGIYNEQFF. As DNA, the CDR3 is TGTGCCAGCAGCTCGAGTCCTGGACAGGGAATCTACAATGAGCAGTTCTTC. The V gene is TRBV7-9, the J gene TRBJ2-1, with 8 bases lining up with TRBD1. V lost 4 bases to trimming and J lost 3 bases; unmatched junction nucleotides: 11. Germline V gene sequence: CDR1 SEHNR, CDR2 FQNEAQ (reference sequence). The CDR3 has 17 amino acids. The full variable domain, with the rest looked up from reference TRBV7-9 and TRBJ2-1, is DTGVSQNPRHKITKRGQNVTFRCDPISEHNRLYWYRQTLGQGPEFLTYFQNEAQLEKSRLLSDRFSAERPKGSFSTLEIQRTEQGDSAMYLCASSSSPGQGIYNEQFFGPGTRLTVL.

V and J are TRBV5-1 and TRBJ2-7, with TRBD2 identical over 7 bases. Germline V gene sequence: CDR1 SGHRS, CDR2 YFSETQ. Trimming removed 0 bases from V and 3 bases from J; junction bases left unmatched: 6. The CDR3 covers 15 residues. Here the CDR3 reads CASSLAGLVFYEQYF. CDR3 bases: TGCGCCAGCAGCTTGGCCGGACTAGTTTTCTACGAGCAGTACTTC.

The chain links TRBV14 to TRBJ1-2; the D gene is possibly TRBD1 (6 bases). Looked up from germline, CDR1 is SGHDN and CDR2 is FVKESK. The CDR3 runs to 15 residues. V was clipped by 2 bases and J by 2 bases, with 12 bases between them. The CDR3 sequence is CASSQFQGRNYGYTF. CDR3 DNA sequence: TGTGCCAGCAGCCAATTCCAGGGGCGCAACTATGGCTACACCTTC.

The chain employs TRBV5-1 and TRBJ2-3; 16 bases fit TRBD2. The CDR3 sequence is 16 residues long. V was pared by 5 bases and J by 6 bases, with 6 bases of the junction left unmatched. Germline V gene data show CDR1 as SGHRS and CDR2 as YFSETQ. The chain's CDR3 is CASSAGTSGGADTQYF. The DNA for the CDR3 is TGCGCCAGCAGTGCCGGGACTAGCGGGGGGGCGGATACGCAGTATTTT.

This sequence joins TRBV4-1 and TRBJ1-1, with 10 bases lining up with TRBD1. The CDR3 consists of 15 residues. V lost 1 base to trimming and J lost 3 bases; unmatched junction nucleotides: 2. The germline V gene has CDR1 MGHRA and CDR2 YSYEKL. The CDR3 here is CASSQGTGGYTEAFF. Written as DNA, the CDR3 is TGCGCCAGCAGCCAAGGGACAGGGGGGTACACTGAAGCTTTCTTT.

The chain has TRBV5-8 and TRBJ1-5; D gene ambiguous. Germline V gene data show CDR1 as SGHTS and CDR2 as YDEGEE. V was trimmed by 4 bases and J by 0 bases, leaving 2 bases between them. The CDR3 has 12 residues. For the CDR3, the DNA is TGTGCCAGCAGCCTTAGCAATCAGCCCCAGCATTTT. Translated: CASSLSNQPQHF.

This clone has more than one count but fewer than ten. CDR3 coding DNA: TGTGCCAGCAGCATACAGGGGGCGGCCAACTATGGCTACACCTTC. The encoded protein is CASSIQGAANYGYTF. The chain is built from TRBV7-2 and TRBJ1-2, with 9 bases aligning to TRBD1. The V gene end was trimmed by 5 bases and the J gene end by 2 bases; junction bases not matched to a gene: 6. This CDR3 is 15 amino acids long. The germline V gene encodes CDR1 SGHTA and CDR2 FQGNSA.

This rearrangement joins TRBV14 to TRBJ2-5; TRBD1 agrees at 7 bases. After removal of 0 bases from V and 1 base from J, the junction contained 11 bases not matched to a gene. Germline V CDR1 and CDR2: SGHDN, FVKESK. The CDR3 has 18 residues. CDR3 loop: CASSQESLRDRGQETQYF. The CDR3 region has the DNA TGTGCCAGCAGCCAAGAGTCTCTTCGGGACAGAGGCCAAGAGACCCAGTACTTC.

DNA for the CDR3: TGTGCCAGCAGCTTAGCTGGCAGGGGATTTGGAAACACCATATATTTT. Its translation: CASSLAGRGFGNTIYF. The rearrangement links TRBV7-9 to TRBJ1-3, with D possibly matching TRBD1 (6 bases). V shed 0 bases and J shed 3 bases, with 12 bases lying between them. Per the germline V gene, CDR1 is SEHNR and CDR2 is FQNEAQ (reference sequence). CDR3 size: 16 residues.